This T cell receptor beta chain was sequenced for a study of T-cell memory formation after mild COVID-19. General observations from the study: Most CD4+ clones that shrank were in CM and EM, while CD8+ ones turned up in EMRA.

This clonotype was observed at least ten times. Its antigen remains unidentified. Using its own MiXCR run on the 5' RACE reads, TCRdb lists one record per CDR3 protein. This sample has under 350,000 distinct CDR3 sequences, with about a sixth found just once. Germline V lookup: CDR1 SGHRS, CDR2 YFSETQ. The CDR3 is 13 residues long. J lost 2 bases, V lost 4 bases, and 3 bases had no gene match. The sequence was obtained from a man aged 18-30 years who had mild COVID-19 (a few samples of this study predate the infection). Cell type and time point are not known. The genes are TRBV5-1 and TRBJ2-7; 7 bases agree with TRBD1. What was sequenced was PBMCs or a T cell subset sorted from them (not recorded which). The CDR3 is CASSPDRAYEQYF. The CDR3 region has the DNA TGCGCCAGCAGCCCTGACAGGGCCTACGAGCAGTACTTC.